This T cell receptor (beta chain) emerged from a study of cytomegalovirus exposure and HLA in healthy donors. Study as a whole: Earlier sequencing of some 170 million T cells yielded 90 million to 140 million unique TCR beta sequences. Findings and caveats of the study: Productive rates of about 90% or about 30% were seen for most TCR beta V segments in an earlier analysis. Specificity of three CMV-associated chains for CMV antigens was verified in vitro.

PCR involved 60 Vbeta and 13 Jbeta primers. The method was immunoSEQ multiplex PCR; TCRdb's version includes in-frame clones alone and lacks a portion of them. This sample has 200,000 to 250,000 clones, with 76% found just once. On this clone itself: No antigen is known for it.

This sequence originates from a man aged 18 to 30 in good health and CMV-seronegative. The sequenced material came from PBMCs.

The CDR3 protein is CASRGTVFPEQYF. CDR3 in DNA: TGTGCCAGCAGGGGGACAGTTTTTCCGGAGCAGTACTTC. This rearrangement joins TRBV2 to TRBJ2-7; 7 positions match TRBD1. Germline-derived CDR1 and CDR2 are SNHLY and FYNNEI. The CDR3 is 13 amino acids. The trim removed 6 bases at V and 7 bases at J, leaving 9 bases unmatched.